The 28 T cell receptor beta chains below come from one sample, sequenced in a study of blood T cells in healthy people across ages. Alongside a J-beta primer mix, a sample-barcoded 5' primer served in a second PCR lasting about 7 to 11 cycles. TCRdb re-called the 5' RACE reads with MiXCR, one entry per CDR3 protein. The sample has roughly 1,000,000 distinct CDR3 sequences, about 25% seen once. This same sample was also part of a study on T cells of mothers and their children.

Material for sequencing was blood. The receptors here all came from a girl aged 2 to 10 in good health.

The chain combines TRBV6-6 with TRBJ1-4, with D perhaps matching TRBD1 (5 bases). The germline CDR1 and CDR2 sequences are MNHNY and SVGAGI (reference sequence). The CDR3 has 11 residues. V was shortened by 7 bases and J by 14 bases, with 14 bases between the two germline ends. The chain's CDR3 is CASNWEGPLFF. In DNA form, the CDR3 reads TGTGCCAGCAATTGGGAGGGGCCGCTGTTTTTT.

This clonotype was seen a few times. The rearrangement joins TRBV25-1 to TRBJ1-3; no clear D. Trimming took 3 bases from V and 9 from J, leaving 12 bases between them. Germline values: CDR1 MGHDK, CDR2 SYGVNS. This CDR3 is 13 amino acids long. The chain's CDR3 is CASSDTWWSTIYF. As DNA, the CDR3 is TGTGCCAGCAGTGATACGTGGTGGAGCACCATATATTTT.

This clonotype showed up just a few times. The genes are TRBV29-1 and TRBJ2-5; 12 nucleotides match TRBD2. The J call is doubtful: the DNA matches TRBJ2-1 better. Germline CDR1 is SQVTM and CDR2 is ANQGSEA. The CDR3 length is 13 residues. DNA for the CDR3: TGCAGCGTTGTAGGGACTAGCGGGTTACAGCAGTTCTTC. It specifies CSVVGTSGLQQFF.

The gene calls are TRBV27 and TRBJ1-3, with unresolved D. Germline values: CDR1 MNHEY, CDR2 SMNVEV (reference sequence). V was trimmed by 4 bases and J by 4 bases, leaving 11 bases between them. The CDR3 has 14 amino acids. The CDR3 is CASSSRTEGNTIYF. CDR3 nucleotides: TGTGCCAGCAGTTCAAGGACCGAGGGAAACACCATATATTTT.

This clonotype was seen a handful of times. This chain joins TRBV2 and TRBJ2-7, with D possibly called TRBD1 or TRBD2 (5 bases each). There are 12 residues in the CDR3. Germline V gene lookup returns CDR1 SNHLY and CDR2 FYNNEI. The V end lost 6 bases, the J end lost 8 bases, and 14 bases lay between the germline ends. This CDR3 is CASRGRGDKQYF. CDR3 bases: TGTGCCAGCAGAGGTAGGGGAGACAAGCAGTACTTC.

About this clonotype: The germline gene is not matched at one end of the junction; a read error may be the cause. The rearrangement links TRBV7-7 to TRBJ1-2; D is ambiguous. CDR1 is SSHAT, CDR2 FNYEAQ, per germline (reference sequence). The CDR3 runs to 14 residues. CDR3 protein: CASSYGPSNYGYTF. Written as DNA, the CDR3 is TGTGCTAGCAGCTACGGACCGAGTAACTATGGCTACACCTTC. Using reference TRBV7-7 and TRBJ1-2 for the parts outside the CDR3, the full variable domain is GAGVSQSPRYKVTKRGQDVTLRCDPISSHATLYWYQQALGQGPEFLTYFNYEAQPDKSGLPSDRFSAERPEGSISTLTIQRTEQRDSAMYRCASSYGPSNYGYTFGSGTRLTVV.

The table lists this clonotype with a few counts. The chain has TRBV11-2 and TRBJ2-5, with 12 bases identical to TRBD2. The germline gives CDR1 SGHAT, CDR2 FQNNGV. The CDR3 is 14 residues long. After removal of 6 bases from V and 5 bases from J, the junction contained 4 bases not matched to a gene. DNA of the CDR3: TGTGCCAGCAGATTCCTAGCGGGGGGGGAGACCCAGTACTTC. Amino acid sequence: CASRFLAGGETQYF.

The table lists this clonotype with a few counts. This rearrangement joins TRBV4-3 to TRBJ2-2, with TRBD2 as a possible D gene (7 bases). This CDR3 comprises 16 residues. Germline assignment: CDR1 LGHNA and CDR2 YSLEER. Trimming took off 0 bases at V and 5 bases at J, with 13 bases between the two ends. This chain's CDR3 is CASSQERGGRTGELFF. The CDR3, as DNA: TGCGCCAGCAGCCAAGAAAGGGGGGGGCGGACCGGGGAGCTGTTTTTT.

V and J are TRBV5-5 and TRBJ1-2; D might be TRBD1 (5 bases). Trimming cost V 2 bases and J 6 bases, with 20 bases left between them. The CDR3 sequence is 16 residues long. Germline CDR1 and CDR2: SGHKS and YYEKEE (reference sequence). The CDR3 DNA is TGTGCCAGCAGCTTAAGGGAGCAGGGCGAGAGGGATGGCTACACCTTC. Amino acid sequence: CASSLREQGERDGYTF.

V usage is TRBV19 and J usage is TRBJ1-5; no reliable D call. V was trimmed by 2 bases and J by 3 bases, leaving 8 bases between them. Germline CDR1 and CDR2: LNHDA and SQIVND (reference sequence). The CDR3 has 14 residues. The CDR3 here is CASSILTPNQPQHF. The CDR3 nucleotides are TGTGCCAGTAGTATATTAACCCCCAATCAGCCCCAGCATTTT.

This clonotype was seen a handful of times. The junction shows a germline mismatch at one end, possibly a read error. The CDR3 region has the DNA TGTGCCAGCAGTGTGGAGAGGGGCAAAGAGACCCAGCACTTC. Its protein is CASSVERGKETQHF. The rearrangement uses TRBV3-1 and TRBJ2-5, with D perhaps being TRBD1 or TRBD2 (5 bases each). CDR1 and CDR2 from the germline V gene are LGHDT and YNNKEL (reference sequence). CDR3 length equals 14 residues.

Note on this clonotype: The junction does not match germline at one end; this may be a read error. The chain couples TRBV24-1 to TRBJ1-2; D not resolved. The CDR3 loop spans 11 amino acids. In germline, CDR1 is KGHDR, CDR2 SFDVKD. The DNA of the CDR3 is TGTGCCACCAGTCATTTGCTCGGCTACACCTTC. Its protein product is CATSHLLGYTF.

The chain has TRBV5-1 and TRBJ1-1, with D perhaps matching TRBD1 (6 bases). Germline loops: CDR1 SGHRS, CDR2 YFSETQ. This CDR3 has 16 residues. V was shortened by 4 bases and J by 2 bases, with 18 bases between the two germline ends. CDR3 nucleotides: TGCGCCAGCAGCCTCCGTGGGGACACCTACAACACTGAAGCTTTCTTT. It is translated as CASSLRGDTYNTEAFF.

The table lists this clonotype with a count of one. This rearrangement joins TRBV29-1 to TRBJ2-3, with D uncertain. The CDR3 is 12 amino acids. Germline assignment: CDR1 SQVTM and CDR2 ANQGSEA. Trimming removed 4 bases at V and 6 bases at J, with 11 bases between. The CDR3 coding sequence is TGCAGCGTTGTACAGCCGCCGGATACGCAGTATTTT. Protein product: CSVVQPPDTQYF.

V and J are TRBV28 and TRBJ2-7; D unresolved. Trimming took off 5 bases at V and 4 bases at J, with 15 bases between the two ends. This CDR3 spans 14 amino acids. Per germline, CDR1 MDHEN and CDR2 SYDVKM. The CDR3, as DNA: TGTGCCAGCAGTCCCCAACAGAAAAAATACGAGCAGTACTTC. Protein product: CASSPQQKKYEQYF.

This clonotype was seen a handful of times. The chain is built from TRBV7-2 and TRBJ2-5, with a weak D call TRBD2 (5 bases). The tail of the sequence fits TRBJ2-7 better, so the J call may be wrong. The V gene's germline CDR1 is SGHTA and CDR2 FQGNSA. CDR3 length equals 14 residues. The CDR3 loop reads CASSLEASAYEQYF. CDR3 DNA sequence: TGTGCCAGCAGCTTGGAGGCTTCCGCCTACGAGCAGTACTTC.

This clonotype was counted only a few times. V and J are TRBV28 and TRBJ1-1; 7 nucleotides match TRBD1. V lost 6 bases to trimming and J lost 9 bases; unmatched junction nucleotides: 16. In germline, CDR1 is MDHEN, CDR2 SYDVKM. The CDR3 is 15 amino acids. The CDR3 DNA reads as TGTGCCAGCAGCCTCAACAGGGGCGTAGGGGGAAAAGCTTTCTTT. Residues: CASSLNRGVGGKAFF.

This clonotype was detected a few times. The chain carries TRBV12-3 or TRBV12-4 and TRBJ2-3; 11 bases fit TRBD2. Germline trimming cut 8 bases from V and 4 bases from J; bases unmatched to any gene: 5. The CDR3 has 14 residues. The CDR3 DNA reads TGTGCCAGCGGATCGGGACTAGCGGCAGATACGCAGTATTTT. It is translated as CASGSGLAADTQYF.

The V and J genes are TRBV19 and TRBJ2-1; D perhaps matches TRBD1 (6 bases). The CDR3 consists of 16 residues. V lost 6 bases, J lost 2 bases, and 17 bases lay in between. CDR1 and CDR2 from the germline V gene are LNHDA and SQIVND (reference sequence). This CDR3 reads CASSPGVMGPYNEQFF. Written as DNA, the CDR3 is TGTGCCAGTAGCCCAGGGGTTATGGGGCCCTACAATGAGCAGTTCTTC.

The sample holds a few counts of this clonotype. The CDR3 sequence: CASGPRQASYEQYF. CDR3 DNA sequence: TGTGCTAGTGGACCTCGACAGGCAAGTTACGAGCAGTACTTC. This chain uses TRBV12-5 with TRBJ2-5; D is possibly TRBD1 (6 bases). The J call may be faulty, since TRBJ2-7 better matches the DNA end. The length of the CDR3 is 14 residues. CDR1 and CDR2 (germline): LGHNT, FRNRAP.

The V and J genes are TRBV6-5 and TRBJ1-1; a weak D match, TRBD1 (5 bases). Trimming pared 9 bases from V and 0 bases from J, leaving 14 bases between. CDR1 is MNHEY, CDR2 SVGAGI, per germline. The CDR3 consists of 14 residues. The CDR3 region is CASAGAFVNTEAFF. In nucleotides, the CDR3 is TGTGCCAGTGCTGGGGCATTTGTGAACACTGAAGCTTTCTTT.

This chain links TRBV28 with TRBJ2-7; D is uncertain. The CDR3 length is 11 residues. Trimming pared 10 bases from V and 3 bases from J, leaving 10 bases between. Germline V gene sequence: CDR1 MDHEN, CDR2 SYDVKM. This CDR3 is CATQSLYEQYF. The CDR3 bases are TGTGCCACCCAATCCCTCTACGAGCAGTACTTC.

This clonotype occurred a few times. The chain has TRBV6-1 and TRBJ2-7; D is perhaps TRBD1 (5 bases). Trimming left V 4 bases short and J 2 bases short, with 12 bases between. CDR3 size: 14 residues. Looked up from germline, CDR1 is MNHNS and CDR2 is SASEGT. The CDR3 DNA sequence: TGTGCCAGCAGTGCCCCAGGGTACCCCTACGAGCAGTACTTC. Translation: CASSAPGYPYEQYF.

The DNA of the CDR3 is TGTGCCAGCAGTGTGGACAGGGGTGAAAAACTGTTTTTT. Encoded protein: CASSVDRGEKLFF. The J gene is TRBJ1-4, the V gene TRBV2; 9 nucleotides match TRBD1. This CDR3 is built from 13 residues. J lost 7 bases, V lost 4 bases, and 1 base had no gene match. Per the germline V gene, CDR1 is SNHLY and CDR2 is FYNNEI.

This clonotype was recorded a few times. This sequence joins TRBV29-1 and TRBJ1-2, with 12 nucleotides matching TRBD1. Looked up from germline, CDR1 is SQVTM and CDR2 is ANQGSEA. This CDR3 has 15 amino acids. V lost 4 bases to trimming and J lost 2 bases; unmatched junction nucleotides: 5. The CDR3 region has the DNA TGCAGCGTTGGGGACAGGGGGCAGAGAAACTATGGCTACACCTTC. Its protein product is CSVGDRGQRNYGYTF.

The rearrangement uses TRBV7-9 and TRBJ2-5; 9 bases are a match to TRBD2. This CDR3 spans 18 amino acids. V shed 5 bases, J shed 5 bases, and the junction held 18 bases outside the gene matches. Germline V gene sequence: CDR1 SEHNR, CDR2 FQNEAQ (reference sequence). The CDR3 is CASSTRTGDGTSPETQYF. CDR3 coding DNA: TGTGCCAGCAGCACCCGGACCGGGGATGGGACTAGCCCCGAGACCCAGTACTTC.

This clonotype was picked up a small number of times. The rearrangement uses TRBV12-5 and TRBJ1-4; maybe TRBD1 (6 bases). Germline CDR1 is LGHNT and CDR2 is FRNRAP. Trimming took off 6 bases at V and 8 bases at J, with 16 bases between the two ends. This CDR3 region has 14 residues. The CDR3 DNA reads TGTGCTAGTGGGAACAGCGGACAGAGAGAAAAACTGTTTTTT. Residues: CASGNSGQREKLFF.

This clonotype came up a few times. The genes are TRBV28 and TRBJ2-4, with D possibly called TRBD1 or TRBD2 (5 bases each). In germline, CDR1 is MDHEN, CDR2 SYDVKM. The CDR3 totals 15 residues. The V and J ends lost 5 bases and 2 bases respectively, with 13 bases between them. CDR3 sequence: CASSDPRDPKNIQYF. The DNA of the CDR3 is TGTGCCAGCAGTGACCCACGGGACCCCAAAAACATTCAGTACTTC.